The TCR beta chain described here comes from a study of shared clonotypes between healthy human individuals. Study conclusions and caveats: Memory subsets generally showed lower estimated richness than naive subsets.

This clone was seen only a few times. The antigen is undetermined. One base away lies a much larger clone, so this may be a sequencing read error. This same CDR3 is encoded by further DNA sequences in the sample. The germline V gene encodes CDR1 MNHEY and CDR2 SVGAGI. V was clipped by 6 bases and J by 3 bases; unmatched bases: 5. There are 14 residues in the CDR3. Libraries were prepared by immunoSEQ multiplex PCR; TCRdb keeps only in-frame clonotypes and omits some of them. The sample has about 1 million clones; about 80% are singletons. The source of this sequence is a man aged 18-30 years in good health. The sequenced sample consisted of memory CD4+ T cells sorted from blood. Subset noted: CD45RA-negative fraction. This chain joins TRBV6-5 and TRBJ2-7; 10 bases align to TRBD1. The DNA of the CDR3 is TGTGCCAGCAGCCCCGGGACAGGGGTCTACGAGCAGTACTTC. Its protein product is CASSPGTGVYEQYF.